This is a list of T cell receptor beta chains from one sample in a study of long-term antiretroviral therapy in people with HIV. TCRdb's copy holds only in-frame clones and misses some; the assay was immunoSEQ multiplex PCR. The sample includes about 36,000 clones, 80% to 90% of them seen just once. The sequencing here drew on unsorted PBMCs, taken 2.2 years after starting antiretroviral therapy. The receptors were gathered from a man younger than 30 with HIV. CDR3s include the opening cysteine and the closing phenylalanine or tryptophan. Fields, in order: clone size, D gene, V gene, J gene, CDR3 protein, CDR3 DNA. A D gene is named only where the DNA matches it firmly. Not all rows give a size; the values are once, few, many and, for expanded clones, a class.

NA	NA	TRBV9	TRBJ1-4	CASSVGEWGGEKLFF	TGTGCCAGCAGCGTAGGGGAGTGGGGCGGTGAAAAACTGTTTTTT
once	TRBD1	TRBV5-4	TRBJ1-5	CASSSYTGTGGNQPQHF	TGTGCCAGCAGCTCCTATACCGGGACAGGGGGCAATCAGCCCCAGCATTTT
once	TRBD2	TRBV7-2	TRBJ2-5	CASSLGLAVSETQYF	TGTGCCAGCAGCCTAGGACTAGCGGTATCGGAGACCCAGTACTTC
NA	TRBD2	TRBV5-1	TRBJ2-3	CASSDRGGVSTDTQYF	TGCGCCAGCAGCGACCGCGGGGGGGTAAGCACAGATACGCAGTATTTT
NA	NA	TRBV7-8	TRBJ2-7	CASSLALWDFRGHEQYF	TGTGCCAGCAGCTTAGCCCTATGGGACTTCAGGGGTCACGAGCAGTACTTC
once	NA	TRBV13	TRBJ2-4	CASSLGGDYLAKNIQYF	TGTGCCAGCAGCTTAGGCGGTGACTACCTAGCCAAAAACATTCAGTACTTC
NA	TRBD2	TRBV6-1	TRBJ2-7	CASSPGRGQYF	TGTGCCAGCAGTCCAGGGAGGGGGCAGTACTTC
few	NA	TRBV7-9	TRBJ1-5	CASSLVSSGEEPQHF	TGTGCCAGCAGCTTAGTTAGCTCGGGGGAAGAGCCCCAGCATTTT
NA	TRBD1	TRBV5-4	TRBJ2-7	CASSPEDRSAYEQYF	TGTGCCAGCAGCCCCGAGGACAGGTCCGCCTACGAGCAGTACTTC
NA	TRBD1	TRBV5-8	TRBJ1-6	CASSWGDSDNSPLHF	TGTGCCAGCAGCTGGGGGGACAGCGACAATTCACCCCTCCACTTT
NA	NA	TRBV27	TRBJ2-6	CASSLEGLSSGANVLTF	TGTGCCAGCAGTTTGGAAGGCCTCTCCTCTGGGGCCAACGTCCTGACTTTC
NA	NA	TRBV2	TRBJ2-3	CASSEVSQFTDTQYF	TGTGCCAGCAGTGAAGTTAGCCAGTTCACAGATACGCAGTATTTT
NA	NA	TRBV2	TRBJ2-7	CASSSGTSPYEQYF	TGTGCCAGCAGTTCCGGGACAAGCCCCTACGAGCAGTACTTC